This T cell receptor (beta chain) was retrieved from a study of human T cells and chemical hapten exposure. Overall study context: Diphenylcyclopropenone was administered weekly to the scalp of patients throughout the approximately 25-week study. The cohort included alopecia areata under or over 50% scalp, totalis and universalis. Patch tests applied 0.01% DPC to the upper back, read at 6 days.

J was trimmed by 2 bases and V by 5 bases; bases with no gene match: 10. Germline CDR1 reads SGHTA; CDR2 reads FQGNSA. This CDR3 has 16 amino acids. As for time point: pre-sensitization, week 0. The treatment: therapeutic diphenylcyclopropenone sensitization with weekly scalp DPC. What the library attached to individual cDNA molecules were unique molecular identifiers. TCRdb ran MiXCR on the RACE reads and lists one entry per CDR3 protein. The sample lists under 300,000 distinct CDR3 sequences; almost 8% were seen once. There are a few counts of this clonotype. The sequence came from a man aged 18 to 30 with alopecia areata. Some clones in this sample may be carry-over from other donors' samples. This material consisted of whole blood, taken in connection with sensitization to the hapten diphenylcyclopropenone (DPC). The chain links TRBV7-2 to TRBJ2-3; 7 positions match TRBD1. CDR3: CASSLPGTEVTDTQYF. Here the CDR3 DNA reads TGTGCCAGCAGCCTCCCCGGGACAGAGGTCACAGATACGCAGTATTTT.